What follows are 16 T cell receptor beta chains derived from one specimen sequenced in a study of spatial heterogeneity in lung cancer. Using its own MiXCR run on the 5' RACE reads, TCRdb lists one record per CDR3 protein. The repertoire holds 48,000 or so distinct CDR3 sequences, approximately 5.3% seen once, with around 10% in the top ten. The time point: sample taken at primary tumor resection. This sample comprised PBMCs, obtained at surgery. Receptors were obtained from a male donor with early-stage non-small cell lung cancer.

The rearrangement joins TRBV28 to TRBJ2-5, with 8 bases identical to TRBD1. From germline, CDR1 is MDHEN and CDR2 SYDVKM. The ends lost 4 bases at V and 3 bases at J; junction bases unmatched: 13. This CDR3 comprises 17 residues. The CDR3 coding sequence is TGTGCCAGCAGTTCTCTTGTGGACAGGGCAGGAAAAGAGACCCAGTACTTC. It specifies CASSSLVDRAGKETQYF. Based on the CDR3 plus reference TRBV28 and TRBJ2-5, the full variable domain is DVKVTQSSRYLVKRTGEKVFLECVQDMDHENMFWYRQDPGLGLRLIYFSYDVKMKEKGDIPEGYSVSREKKERFSLILESASTNQTSMYLCASSSLVDRAGKETQYFGPGTRLLVL.

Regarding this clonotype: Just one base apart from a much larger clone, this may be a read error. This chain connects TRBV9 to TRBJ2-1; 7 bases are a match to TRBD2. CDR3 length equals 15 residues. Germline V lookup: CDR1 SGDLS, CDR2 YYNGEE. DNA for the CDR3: TGTACCAGCAGCGTAGAGGCGGGAGCGACCAATGAGCAGTTCTTC. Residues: CTSSVEAGATNEQFF.

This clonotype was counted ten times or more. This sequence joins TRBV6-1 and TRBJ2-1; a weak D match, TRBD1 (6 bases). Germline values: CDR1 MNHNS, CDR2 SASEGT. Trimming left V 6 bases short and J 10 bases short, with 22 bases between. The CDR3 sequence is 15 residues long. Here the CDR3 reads CASRPGQGSPGEQFF. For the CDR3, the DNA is TGTGCCAGCAGGCCGGGACAAGGGTCCCCCGGGGAGCAGTTCTTC.

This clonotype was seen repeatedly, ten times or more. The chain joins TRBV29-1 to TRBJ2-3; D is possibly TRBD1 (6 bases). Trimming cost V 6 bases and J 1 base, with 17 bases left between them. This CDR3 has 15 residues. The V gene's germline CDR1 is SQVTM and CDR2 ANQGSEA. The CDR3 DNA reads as TGCAGCGTCGAGGGGGACCTAAGAGGCACAGATACGCAGTATTTT. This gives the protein CSVEGDLRGTDTQYF.

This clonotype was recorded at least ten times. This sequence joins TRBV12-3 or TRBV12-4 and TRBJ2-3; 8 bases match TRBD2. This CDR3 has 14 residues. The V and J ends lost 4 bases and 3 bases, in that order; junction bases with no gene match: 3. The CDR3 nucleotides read TGTGCCAGCAGTTCCGGGGGGGGGACAGATACGCAGTATTTT. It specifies CASSSGGGTDTQYF.

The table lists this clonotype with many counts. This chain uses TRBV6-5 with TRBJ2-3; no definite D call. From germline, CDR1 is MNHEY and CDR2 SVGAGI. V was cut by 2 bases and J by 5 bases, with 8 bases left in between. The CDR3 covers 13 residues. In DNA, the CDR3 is TGTGCCAGCAGTTACACTTGGGAAGATACGCAGTATTTT. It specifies CASSYTWEDTQYF.

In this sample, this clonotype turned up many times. CDR3 in amino acids: CASSLTEETQYF. The DNA of the CDR3 is TGCGCCAGCAGCTTGACAGAAGAGACCCAGTACTTC. The gene calls are TRBV5-1 and TRBJ2-5; the D is unclear. The germline CDR1 and CDR2 sequences are SGHRS and YFSETQ. This CDR3 contains 12 residues. Trimming took 1 base from V and 3 from J, leaving 4 bases between them.

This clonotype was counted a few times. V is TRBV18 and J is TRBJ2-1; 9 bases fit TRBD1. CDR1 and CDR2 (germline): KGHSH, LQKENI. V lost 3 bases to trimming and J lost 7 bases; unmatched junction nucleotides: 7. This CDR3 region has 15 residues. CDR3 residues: CASSPNRGRLNEQFF. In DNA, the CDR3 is TGTGCCAGCTCACCGAACAGGGGGCGCTTGAATGAGCAGTTCTTC. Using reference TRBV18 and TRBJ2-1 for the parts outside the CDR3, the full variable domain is NAGVMQNPRHLVRRRGQEARLRCSPMKGHSHVYWYRQLPEEGLKFMVYLQKENIIDESGMPKERFSAEFPKEGPSILRIQQVVRGDSAAYFCASSPNRGRLNEQFFGPGTRLTVL.

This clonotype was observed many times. As DNA, the CDR3 is TGTGCCTGGAGTGGTATTAGTTTGGAGACCCAGTACTTC. Translated: CAWSGISLETQYF. The V and J genes are TRBV30 and TRBJ2-5, with D uncertain. Between the trimmed V and J ends, which lost 1 base and 5 bases, there was a span of 11 bases. This CDR3 is 13 amino acids long. Per germline, CDR1 GTSNPN and CDR2 SVGIG (reference sequence).

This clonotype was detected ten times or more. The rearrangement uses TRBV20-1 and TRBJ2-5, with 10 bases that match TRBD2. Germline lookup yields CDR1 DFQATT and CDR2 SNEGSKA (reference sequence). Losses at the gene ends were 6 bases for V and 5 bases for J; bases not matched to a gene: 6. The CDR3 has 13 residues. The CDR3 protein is CSAPTSGIETQYF. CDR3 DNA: TGCAGTGCGCCTACTAGCGGGATTGAGACCCAGTACTTC.

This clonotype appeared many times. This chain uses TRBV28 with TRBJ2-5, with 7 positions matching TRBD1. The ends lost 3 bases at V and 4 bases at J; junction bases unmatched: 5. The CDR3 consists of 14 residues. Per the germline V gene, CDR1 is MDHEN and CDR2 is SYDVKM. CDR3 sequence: CASSFTGASETQYF. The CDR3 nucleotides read TGTGCCAGCAGTTTTACAGGGGCCTCAGAGACCCAGTACTTC.

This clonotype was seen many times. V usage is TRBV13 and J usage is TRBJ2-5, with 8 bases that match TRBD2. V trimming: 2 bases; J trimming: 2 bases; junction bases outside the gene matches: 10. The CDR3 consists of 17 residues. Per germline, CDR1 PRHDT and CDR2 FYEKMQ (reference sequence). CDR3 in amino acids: CASSLRAGESHQETQYF. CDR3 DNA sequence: TGTGCCAGCAGCTTACGAGCGGGAGAGAGCCATCAAGAGACCCAGTACTTC.

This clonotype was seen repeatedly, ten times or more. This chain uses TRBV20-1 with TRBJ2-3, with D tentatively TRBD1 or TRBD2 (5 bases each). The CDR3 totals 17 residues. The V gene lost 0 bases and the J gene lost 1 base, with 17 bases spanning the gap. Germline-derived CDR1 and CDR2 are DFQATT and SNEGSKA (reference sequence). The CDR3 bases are TGCAGTGCTAGAGATCGGAGCAGGGAGTCCGGCACAGATACGCAGTATTTT. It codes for CSARDRSRESGTDTQYF.

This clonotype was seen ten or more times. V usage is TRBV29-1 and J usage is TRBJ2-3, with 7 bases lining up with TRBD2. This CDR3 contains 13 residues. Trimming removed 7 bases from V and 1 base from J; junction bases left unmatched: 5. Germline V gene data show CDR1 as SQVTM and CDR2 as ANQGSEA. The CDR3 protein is CSARAGGTDTQYF. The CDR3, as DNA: TGCAGCGCCCGCGCGGGAGGCACAGATACGCAGTATTTT.

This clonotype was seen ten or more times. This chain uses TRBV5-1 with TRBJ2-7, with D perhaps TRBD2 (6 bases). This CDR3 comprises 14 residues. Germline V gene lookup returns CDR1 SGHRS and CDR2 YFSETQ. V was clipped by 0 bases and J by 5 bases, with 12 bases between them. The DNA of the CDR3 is TGCGCCAGCAGCTTGGGGCAACTAGCAGACGAGCAGTACTTC. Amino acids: CASSLGQLADEQYF.

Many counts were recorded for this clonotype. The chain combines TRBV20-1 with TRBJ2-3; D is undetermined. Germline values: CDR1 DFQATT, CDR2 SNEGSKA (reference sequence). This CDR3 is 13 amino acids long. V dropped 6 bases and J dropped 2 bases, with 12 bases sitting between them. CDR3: CSADSRFTDTQYF. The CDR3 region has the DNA TGCAGTGCCGACTCGAGATTCACAGATACGCAGTATTTT.